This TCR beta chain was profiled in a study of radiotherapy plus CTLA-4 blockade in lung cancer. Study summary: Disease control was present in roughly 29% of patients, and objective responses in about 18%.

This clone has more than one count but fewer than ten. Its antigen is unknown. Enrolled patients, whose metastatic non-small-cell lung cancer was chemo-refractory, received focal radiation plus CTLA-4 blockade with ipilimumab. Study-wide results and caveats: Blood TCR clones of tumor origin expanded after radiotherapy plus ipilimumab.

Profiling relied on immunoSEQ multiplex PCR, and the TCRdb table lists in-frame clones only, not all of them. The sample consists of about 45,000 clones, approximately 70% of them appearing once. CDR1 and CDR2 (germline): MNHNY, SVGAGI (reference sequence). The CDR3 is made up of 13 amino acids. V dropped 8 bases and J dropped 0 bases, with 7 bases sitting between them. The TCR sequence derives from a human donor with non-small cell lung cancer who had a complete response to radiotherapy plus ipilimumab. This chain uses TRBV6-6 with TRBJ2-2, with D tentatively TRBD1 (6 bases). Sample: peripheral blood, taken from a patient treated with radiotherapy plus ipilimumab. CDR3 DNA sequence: TGTGCCAGCTCAGGGGCGAACACCGGGGAGCTGTTTTTT. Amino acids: CASSGANTGELFF.